The rows below give T cell receptor beta chains drawn from one sample of a study of technical replicates of blood from a few donors. TCRdb's table, derived via immunoSEQ multiplex PCR, lists solely in-frame clones and lacks some. Of about 15,000 clones listed, around 86% are singletons. The sequenced material came from PBMCs. The receptors shown here come from a human donor in good health. Each CDR3 is given with its conserved first and last residue. D genes are given only for firm matches.

D gene	V gene	J gene	CDR3 DNA	CDR3 protein
.	TRBV27	TRBJ1-1	TGTGCCAGCAGTTTACAGGGAGGCACTGAAGCTTTCTTT	CASSLQGGTEAFF
TRBD2	TRBV2	TRBJ2-2	TGTGCCAGCAGAGAGACGGGAGGCACCGGGGAGCTGTTTTTT	CASRETGGTGELFF
TRBD2	TRBV29-1	TRBJ2-1	TGCAGCGGGCAGAAGGGACTAGCGGCAGTCAATGAGCAGTTCTTC	CSGQKGLAAVNEQFF
.	TRBV6-6	TRBJ1-5	TGTGCCAGCAGTTACGGCAGGACTGGGCCCCAGCATTTT	CASSYGRTGPQHF
.	TRBV10-3	TRBJ1-1	TGTGCCATCAGTGCCGTGACAGGTTCCGGGGGGGGTGAGGCTGAAGCTTTCTTT	CAISAVTGSGGGEAEAFF
TRBD1	TRBV7-9	TRBJ2-7	TGTGCCAGCAGCTTTGGACAGGGAATATCCGAGCAGTACTTC	CASSFGQGISEQYF
.	TRBV5-4	TRBJ2-2	TGTGCCAGCAGCTTGGGACTGACTGCGAACACCGGGGAGCTGTTTTTT	CASSLGLTANTGELFF
TRBD1	TRBV6-1	TRBJ1-2	TGTGCCAGCAGTACCACCACAGGGGAAGGTGGCTACACCTTC	CASSTTTGEGGYTF
TRBD2	TRBV4-2	TRBJ2-3	TGTGCCAGCAGCCAAGGGACTAGCGAAGATACGCAGTATTTT	CASSQGTSEDTQYF
.	TRBV30	TRBJ1-4	TGTGCCTGGAGTGTACAGAATAATGAAAAACTGTTTTTT	CAWSVQNNEKLFF
TRBD2	TRBV28	TRBJ2-7	TGTGCCAGCAGACGGACTAGCGGGAGATCCTACGAGCAGTACTTC	CASRRTSGRSYEQYF